Following are 12 T cell receptor beta chains from one sample sequenced in a study of T cell repertoires in cytomegalovirus infection. No cognate antigen is known for these TCRs. TCRdb itself ran the reads through MiXCR, one entry per CDR3 protein. Among some 130,000 distinct CDR3 sequences listed, around 32% were seen once. Sequenced here: CD8+ T cells from cultured PBMCs, sampled from culture after CMV antigen stimulation. All receptors come from a human donor in good health (CMV status not recorded). Some clones in this sample may be carry-over from other donors' samples.

At least ten counts were recorded for this clonotype. The chain recombines TRBV27 with TRBJ1-6, with D possibly matching TRBD1 (5 bases). The ends were cut back, 8 bases at V and 6 bases at J, with 14 bases in the middle. This CDR3 is built from 14 residues. Germline CDR1 is MNHEY and CDR2 is SMNVEV (reference sequence). This CDR3 reads CASGLQVLNSPLHF. The CDR3 nucleotides are TGTGCCAGCGGGCTACAGGTTCTTAATTCACCCCTCCACTTT.

The V gene is TRBV4-2, the J gene TRBJ2-7; 9 nucleotides agree with TRBD1. CDR3 size: 17 residues. The ends lost 3 bases at V and 3 bases at J; junction bases unmatched: 12. CDR1 and CDR2 from the germline V gene are LGHNA and YNFKEQ. The CDR3 sequence: CASSQETQQGASYEQYF. CDR3 nucleotides: TGTGCCAGCAGCCAGGAAACCCAACAGGGGGCAAGCTACGAGCAGTACTTC.

This chain connects TRBV27 to TRBJ2-7; D is uncertain. The CDR3 length is 10 residues. V was trimmed by 5 bases and J by 3 bases, leaving 2 bases between them. Germline assignment: CDR1 MNHEY and CDR2 SMNVEV (reference sequence). The CDR3 bases are TGTGCCAGCAGTATCTACGAGCAGTACTTC. Protein product: CASSIYEQYF.

This clonotype has a handful of counts. The chain links TRBV7-2 to TRBJ2-1, with 7 bases identical to TRBD2. The CDR3 extends over 14 amino acids. Germline V lookup: CDR1 SGHTA, CDR2 FQGNSA. V dropped 0 bases and J dropped 7; count of bases not matched to a gene: 3. CDR3 coding DNA: TGTGCCAGCAGCTTAGCGGTCGGGGGGAATGAGCAGTTCTTC. Its translation is CASSLAVGGNEQFF.

This clonotype was observed at least ten times. The chain combines TRBV2 with TRBJ1-5; D remains ambiguous. Germline-derived CDR1 and CDR2 are SNHLY and FYNNEI. Trimming left V 3 bases short and J 0 bases short, with 3 bases between. The CDR3 runs 13 residues. CDR3 in DNA: TGTGCCAGCAGTGACAATAGCAATCAGCCCCAGCATTTT. Translated: CASSDNSNQPQHF.

The V gene is TRBV4-1, the J gene TRBJ1-2; 8 bases align to TRBD1. The CDR3 contains 14 residues. V was clipped by 4 bases and J by 7 bases; unmatched bases: 8. Germline V gene lookup returns CDR1 MGHRA and CDR2 YSYEKL. As DNA, the CDR3 is TGCGCCAGCAGCCTTCAGGACAGGGAGTTTGGCTACACCTTC. Translating it yields CASSLQDREFGYTF.

The chain carries TRBV30 and TRBJ1-5; tentative D call: TRBD1 (5 bases). The CDR3 is 14 amino acids. Germline V gives CDR1 GTSNPN, CDR2 SVGIG (reference sequence). V gave up 1 base and J gave up 6 bases, with 13 bases separating them. CDR3 sequence reads: CAWSEGQGGQPQHF. Here the CDR3 DNA reads TGTGCCTGGAGTGAAGGGCAGGGCGGTCAGCCCCAGCATTTT.

Turning to this clonotype: One end of the junction varies from germline; a read error may be responsible. The chain uses TRBV4-1 and TRBJ2-1; the match to TRBD2 covers 9 bases. CDR3 length equals 15 residues. Germline V gives CDR1 MGHRA, CDR2 YSYEKL. DNA for the CDR3: TGTGCCAGCAGCCAAGAAGGCGGGGGGGACAATGAGCAGTTCTTC. Amino acid sequence: CASSQEGGGDNEQFF.

The rearrangement joins TRBV7-6 to TRBJ1-4; 8 nucleotides agree with TRBD1. This CDR3 spans 17 amino acids. Germline CDR1 is SGHVS and CDR2 is FNYEAQ. Unmatched junction bases numbered 10, after V lost 3 bases and J lost 4 bases. This CDR3 reads CASSFSVAGQVNEKLFF. CDR3 nucleotide sequence: TGTGCCAGCAGCTTTTCGGTGGCGGGACAGGTTAATGAAAAACTGTTTTTT.

The chain is built from TRBV4-1 and TRBJ2-7; D may correspond to TRBD1 or TRBD2 (6 bases each). The V gene lost 6 bases and the J gene lost 5 bases, with 20 bases spanning the gap. CDR1 and CDR2 (germline): MGHRA, YSYEKL. The CDR3 covers 15 residues. The CDR3 DNA reads as TGCGCCAGCAGTACACGTAGGGGGGAAGTCGACGAGCAGTACTTC. Translation gives CASSTRRGEVDEQYF.

This clonotype has more than one count but fewer than ten. The chain is built from TRBV28 and TRBJ1-4, with D hard to call. The V end lost 5 bases, the J end lost 8 bases, and 15 bases lay between the germline ends. Germline V gives CDR1 MDHEN, CDR2 SYDVKM. There are 14 residues in the CDR3. CDR3 residues: CASSPGWEEEKLFF. In DNA, the CDR3 is TGTGCCAGCAGTCCGGGATGGGAGGAGGAAAAACTGTTTTTT.

V and J are TRBV12-3 or TRBV12-4 and TRBJ1-3; D remains ambiguous. With 7 bases removed from V and 1 base from J, the gap between germline ends came to 14 bases. The CDR3 is made up of 15 amino acids. DNA of the CDR3: TGTGCCAGCACCATAACGCAGAGTTCTGGAAACACCATATATTTT. Its translation is CASTITQSSGNTIYF.